The T cell receptor beta chain under discussion was sequenced for a study of beta chain features in type 1 diabetes. Since all of the isolated RNA was reverse transcribed, expressed TCRB transcripts were what got sequenced. Measured with immunoSEQ multiplex PCR; TCRdb has only the in-frame clones, and not every one. The table shows roughly 610,000 clones, with around 16% occurring only once. CDR3 length: 20 amino acids. Per the germline V gene, CDR1 is SGDLS and CDR2 is YYNGEE. V shed 0 bases, J shed 6 bases, and the junction held 18 bases outside the gene matches. Sequencing input: naive CD4+ T cells from blood. The chain employs TRBV9 and TRBJ2-2, with 9 bases identical to TRBD2. The source is a man in his late teens or twenties in good health. The CDR3 is CASSVGYLASGVRRSGELFF. The CDR3 coding sequence is TGTGCCAGCAGCGTAGGGTATTTGGCTAGCGGGGTTCGTCGTTCCGGGGAGCTGTTTTTT.